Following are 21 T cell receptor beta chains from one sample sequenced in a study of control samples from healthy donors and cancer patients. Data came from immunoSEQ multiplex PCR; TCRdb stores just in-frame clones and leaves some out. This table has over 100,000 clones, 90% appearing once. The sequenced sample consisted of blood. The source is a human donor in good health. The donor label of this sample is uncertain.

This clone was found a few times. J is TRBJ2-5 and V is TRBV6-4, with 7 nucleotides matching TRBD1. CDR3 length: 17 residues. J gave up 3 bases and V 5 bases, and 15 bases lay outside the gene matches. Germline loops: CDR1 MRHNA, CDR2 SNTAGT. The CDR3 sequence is CASSPKWTGAFEETQYF. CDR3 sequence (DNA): TGTGCCAGCAGTCCCAAATGGACAGGTGCCTTTGAAGAGACCCAGTACTTC.

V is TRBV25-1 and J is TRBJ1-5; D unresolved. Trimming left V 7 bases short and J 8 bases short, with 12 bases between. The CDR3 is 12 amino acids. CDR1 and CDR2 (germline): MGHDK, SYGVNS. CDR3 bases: TGTGCCAGCAACGGAGGGTTGGAGCCCCAGCATTTT. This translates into CASNGGLEPQHF.

The CDR3 spells CASSPQGGGKNIQYF. The CDR3 DNA sequence: TGCGCCAGCAGCCCGCAGGGGGGGGGCAAAAACATTCAGTACTTC. The chain recombines TRBV4-1 with TRBJ2-4; TRBD1 or TRBD2 may be the D gene (7 bases each). Trimming removed 4 bases at V and 3 bases at J, with 13 bases between. The CDR3 loop spans 15 amino acids. Germline assignment: CDR1 MGHRA and CDR2 YSYEKL.

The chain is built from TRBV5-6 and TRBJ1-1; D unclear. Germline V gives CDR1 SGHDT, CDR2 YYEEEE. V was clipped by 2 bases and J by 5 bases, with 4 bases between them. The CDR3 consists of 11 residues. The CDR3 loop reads CASSFGTEAFF. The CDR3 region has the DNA TGTGCCAGCAGCTTTGGGACTGAAGCTTTCTTT. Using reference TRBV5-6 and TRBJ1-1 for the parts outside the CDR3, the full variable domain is DAGVTQSPTHLIKTRGQQVTLRCSPKSGHDTVSWYQQALGQGPQFIFQYYEEEERQRGNFPDRFSGHQFPNYSSELNVNALLLGDSALYLCASSFGTEAFFGQGTRLTVV.

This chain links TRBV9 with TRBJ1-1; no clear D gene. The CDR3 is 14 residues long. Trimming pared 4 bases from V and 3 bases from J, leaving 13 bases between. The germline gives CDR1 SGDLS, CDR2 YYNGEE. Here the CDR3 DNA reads TGTGCCAGCAGCCCGCCTTGGAGTGACACTGAAGCTTTCTTT. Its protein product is CASSPPWSDTEAFF.

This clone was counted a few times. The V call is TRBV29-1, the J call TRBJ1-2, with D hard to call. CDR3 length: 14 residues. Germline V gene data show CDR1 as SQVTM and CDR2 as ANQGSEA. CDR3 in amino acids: CTTHAFGENYGYTF. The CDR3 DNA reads TGCACGACCCACGCTTTTGGGGAGAACTATGGCTACACCTTC.

The CDR3 nucleotides are TGTGCCACCAGTGAGCCCGTGTCGGGCTACACCTTC. Residues: CATSEPVSGYTF. The rearrangement joins TRBV24-1 to TRBJ1-2, with D hard to call. The CDR3 totals 12 residues. From germline, CDR1 is KGHDR and CDR2 SFDVKD. V gave up 4 bases and J gave up 8 bases, with 10 bases separating them.

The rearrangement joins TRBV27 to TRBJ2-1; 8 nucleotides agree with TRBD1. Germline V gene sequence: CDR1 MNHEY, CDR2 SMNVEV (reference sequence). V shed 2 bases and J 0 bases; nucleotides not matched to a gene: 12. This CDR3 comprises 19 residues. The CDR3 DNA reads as TGTGCCAGCAGTTTAGGCAGGGGGCTTCTTCGAAGCTCCTACAATGAGCAGTTCTTC. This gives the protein CASSLGRGLLRSSYNEQFF.

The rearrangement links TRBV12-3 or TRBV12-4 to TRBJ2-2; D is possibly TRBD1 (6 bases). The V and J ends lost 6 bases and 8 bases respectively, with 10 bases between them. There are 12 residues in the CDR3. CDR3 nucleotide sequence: TGTGCCAGCAGCCACAGGGAAGGGGAGCTGTTTTTT. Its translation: CASSHREGELFF.

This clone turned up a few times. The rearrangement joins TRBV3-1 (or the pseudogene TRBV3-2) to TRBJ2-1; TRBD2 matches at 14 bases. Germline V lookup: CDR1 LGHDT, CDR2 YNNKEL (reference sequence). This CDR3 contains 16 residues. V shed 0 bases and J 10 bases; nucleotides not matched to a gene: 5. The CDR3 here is CASSQEGLAGAREQFF. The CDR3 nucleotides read TGTGCCAGCAGCCAAGAGGGACTAGCGGGGGCTCGAGAGCAGTTCTTC.

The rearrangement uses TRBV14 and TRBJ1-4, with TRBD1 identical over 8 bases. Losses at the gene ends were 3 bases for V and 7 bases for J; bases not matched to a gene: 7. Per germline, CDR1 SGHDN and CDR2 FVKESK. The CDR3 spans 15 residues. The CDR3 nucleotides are TGTGCCAGCAGCCATGCAGGGGGCGCGAGTGAAAAACTGTTTTTT. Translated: CASSHAGGASEKLFF.

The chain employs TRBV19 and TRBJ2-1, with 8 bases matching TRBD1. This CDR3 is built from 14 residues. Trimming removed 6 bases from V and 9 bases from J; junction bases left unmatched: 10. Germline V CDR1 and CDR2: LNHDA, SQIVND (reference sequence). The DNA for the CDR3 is TGTGCCAGTAGCTCGGACAGGGCGAGGAGTGAGCAGTTCTTC. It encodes CASSSDRARSEQFF.

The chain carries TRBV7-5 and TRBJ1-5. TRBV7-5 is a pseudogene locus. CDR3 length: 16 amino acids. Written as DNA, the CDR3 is TGTGCCAGAAGCCCCCGGGGCCCTTATAGCAATCAGCCCCAGCATTTT. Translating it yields CARSPRGPYSNQPQHF.

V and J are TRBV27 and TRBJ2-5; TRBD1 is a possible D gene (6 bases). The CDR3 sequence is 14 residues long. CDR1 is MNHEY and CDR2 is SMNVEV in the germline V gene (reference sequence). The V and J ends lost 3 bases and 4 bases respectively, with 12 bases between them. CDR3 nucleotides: TGTGCCAGCAGTTTGGGACACCATGCAGAGACCCAGTACTTC. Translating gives CASSLGHHAETQYF.

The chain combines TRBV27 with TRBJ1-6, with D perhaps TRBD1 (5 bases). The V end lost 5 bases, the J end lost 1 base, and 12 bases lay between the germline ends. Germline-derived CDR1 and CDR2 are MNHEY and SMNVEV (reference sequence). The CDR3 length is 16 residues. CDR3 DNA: TGTGCCAGCAGTATAGACGGGGGATCCTATAATTCACCCCTCCACTTT. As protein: CASSIDGGSYNSPLHF.

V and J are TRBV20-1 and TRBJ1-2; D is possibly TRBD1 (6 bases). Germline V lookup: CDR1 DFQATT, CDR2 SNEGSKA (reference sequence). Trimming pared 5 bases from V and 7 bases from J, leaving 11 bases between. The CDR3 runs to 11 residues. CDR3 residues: CSAPDSSGYTF. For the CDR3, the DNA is TGCAGTGCTCCGGACAGCAGTGGCTACACCTTC.

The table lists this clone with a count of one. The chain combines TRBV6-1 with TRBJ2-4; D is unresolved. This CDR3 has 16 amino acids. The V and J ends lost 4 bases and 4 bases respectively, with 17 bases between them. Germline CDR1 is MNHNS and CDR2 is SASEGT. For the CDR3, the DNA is TGTGCCAGCAGTGGAGTTCAGTCCTCGAAGAAAAACATTCAGTACTTC. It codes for CASSGVQSSKKNIQYF.

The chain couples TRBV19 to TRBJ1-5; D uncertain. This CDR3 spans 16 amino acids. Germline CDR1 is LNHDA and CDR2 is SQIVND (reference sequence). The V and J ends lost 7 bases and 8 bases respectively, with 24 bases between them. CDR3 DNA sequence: TGTGCCAGTAAGTCGAGGATTTCGCAGGATAGTGAGCCCCAGCATTTT. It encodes CASKSRISQDSEPQHF.

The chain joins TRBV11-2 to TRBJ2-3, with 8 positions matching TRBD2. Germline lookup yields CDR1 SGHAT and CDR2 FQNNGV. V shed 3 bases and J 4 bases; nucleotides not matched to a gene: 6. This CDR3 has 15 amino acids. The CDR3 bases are TGTGCCAGCAGCTTTCTCGCGGGGGGCGCAGATACGCAGTATTTT. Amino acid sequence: CASSFLAGGADTQYF.

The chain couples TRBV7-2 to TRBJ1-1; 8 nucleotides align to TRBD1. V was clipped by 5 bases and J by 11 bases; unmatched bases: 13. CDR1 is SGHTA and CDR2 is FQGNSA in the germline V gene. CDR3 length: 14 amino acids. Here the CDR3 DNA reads TGTGCCAGCAGCGGACGGACAGGGCGGGGAAGGGCTTTCTTT. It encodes CASSGRTGRGRAFF.

Here the CDR3 reads CASSDLGEKLFF. The CDR3 DNA follows: TGTGCCAGCAGTGATTTGGGGGAAAAACTGTTTTTT. This chain uses TRBV6-1 with TRBJ1-4; D not resolved. Germline CDR1 reads MNHNS; CDR2 reads SASEGT. V was cut by 3 bases and J by 8 bases, with 7 bases left in between. The CDR3 totals 12 residues.